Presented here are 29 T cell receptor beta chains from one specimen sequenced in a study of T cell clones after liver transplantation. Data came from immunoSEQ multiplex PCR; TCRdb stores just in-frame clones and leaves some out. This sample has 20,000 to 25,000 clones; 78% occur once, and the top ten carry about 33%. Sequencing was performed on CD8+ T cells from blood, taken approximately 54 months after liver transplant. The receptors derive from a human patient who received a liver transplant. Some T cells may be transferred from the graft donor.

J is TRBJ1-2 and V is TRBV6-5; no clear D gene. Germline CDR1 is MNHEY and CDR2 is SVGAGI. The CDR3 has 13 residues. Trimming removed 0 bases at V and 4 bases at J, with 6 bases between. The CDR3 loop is CASSYSPAYGYTF. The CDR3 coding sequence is TGTGCCAGCAGTTACTCGCCAGCCTATGGCTACACCTTC.

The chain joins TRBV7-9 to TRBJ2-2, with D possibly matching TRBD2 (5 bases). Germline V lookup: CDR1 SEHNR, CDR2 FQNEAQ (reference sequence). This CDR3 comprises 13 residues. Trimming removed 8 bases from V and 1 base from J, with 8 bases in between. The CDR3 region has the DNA TGTGCCAGCCCGAGGGAGAACACCGGGGAGCTGTTTTTT. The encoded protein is CASPRENTGELFF. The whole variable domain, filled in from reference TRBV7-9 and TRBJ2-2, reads DTGVSQNPRHKITKRGQNVTFRCDPISEHNRLYWYRQTLGQGPEFLTYFQNEAQLEKSRLLSDRFSAERPKGSFSTLEIQRTEQGDSAMYLCASPRENTGELFFGEGSRLTVL.

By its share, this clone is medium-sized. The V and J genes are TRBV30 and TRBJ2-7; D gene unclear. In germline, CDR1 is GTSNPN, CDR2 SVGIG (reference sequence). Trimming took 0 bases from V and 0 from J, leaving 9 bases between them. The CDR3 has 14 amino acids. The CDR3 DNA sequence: TGTGCCTGGAGTGTAGACGGACCCTCCTACGAGCAGTACTTC. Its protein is CAWSVDGPSYEQYF.

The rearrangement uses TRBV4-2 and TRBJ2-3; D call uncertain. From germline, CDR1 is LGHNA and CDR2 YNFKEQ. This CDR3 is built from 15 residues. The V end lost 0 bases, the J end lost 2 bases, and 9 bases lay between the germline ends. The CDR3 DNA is TGTGCCAGCAGCCAAGATGGATCGCTCACAGATACGCAGTATTTT. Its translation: CASSQDGSLTDTQYF.

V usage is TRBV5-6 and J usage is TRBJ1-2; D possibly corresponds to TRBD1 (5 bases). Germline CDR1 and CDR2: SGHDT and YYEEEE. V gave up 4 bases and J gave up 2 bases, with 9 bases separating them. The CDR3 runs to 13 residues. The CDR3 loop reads CASSPQENYGYTF. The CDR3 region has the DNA TGTGCCAGCAGCCCACAGGAAAACTATGGCTACACCTTC.

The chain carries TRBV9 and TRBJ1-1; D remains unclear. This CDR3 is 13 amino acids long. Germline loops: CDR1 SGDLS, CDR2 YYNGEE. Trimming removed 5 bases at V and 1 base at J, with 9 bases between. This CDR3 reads CASSWGTNTEAFF. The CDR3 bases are TGTGCCAGCAGTTGGGGAACGAACACTGAAGCTTTCTTT. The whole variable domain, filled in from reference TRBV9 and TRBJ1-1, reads DSGVTQTPKHLITATGQRVTLRCSPRSGDLSVYWYQQSLDQGLQFLIQYYNGEERAKGNILERFSAQQFPDLHSELNLSSLELGDSALYFCASSWGTNTEAFFGQGTRLTVV.

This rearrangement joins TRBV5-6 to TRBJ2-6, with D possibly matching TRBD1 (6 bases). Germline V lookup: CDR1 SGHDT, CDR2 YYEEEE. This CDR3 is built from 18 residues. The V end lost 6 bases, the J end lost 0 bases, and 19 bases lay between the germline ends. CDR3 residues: CASTSINGQISGANVLTF. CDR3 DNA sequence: TGTGCCAGCACATCCATTAACGGACAGATCTCTGGGGCCAACGTCCTGACTTTC.

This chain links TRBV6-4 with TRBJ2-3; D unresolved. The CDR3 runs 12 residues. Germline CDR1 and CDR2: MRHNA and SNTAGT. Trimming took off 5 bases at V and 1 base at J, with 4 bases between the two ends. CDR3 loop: CASSSGTDTQYF. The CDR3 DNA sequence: TGTGCCAGCAGTTCAGGCACAGATACGCAGTATTTT.

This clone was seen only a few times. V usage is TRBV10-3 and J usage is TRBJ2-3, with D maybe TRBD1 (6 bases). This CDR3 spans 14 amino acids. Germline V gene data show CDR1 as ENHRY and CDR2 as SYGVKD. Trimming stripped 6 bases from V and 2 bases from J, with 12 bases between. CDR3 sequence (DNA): TGTGCCATCAGCGACCGGGACACCACAGATACGCAGTATTTT. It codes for CAISDRDTTDTQYF.

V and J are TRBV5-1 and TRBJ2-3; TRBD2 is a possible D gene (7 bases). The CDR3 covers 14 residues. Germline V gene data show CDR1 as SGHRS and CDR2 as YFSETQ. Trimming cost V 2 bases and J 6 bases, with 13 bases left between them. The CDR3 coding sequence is TGCGCCAGCAGCTTTTACAGGGAGGGGGATACGCAGTATTTT. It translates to CASSFYREGDTQYF.

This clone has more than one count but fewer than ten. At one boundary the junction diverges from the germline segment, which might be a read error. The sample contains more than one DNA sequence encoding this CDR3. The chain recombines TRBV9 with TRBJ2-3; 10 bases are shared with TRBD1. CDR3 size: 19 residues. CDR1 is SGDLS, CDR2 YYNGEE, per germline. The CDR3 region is CARSDGGRTGGPSTDTQYF. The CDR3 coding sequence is TGCGCCCGCAGCGACGGGGGGAGGACAGGGGGACCTAGCACAGATACGCAGTATTTT.

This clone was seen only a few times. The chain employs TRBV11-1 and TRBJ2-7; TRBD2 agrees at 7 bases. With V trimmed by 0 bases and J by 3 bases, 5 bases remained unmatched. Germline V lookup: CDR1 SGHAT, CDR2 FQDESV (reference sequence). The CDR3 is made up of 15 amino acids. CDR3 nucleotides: TGTGCCAGCAGCTTAGCGGGGGGGAATATCTACGAGCAGTACTTC. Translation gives CASSLAGGNIYEQYF.

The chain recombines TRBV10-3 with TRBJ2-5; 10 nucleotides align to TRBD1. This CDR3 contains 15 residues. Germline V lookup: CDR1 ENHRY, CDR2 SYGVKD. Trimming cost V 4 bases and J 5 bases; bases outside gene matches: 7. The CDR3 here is CAISAGQGEGETQYF. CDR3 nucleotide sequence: TGTGCCATCAGTGCCGGACAGGGGGAAGGGGAGACCCAGTACTTC.

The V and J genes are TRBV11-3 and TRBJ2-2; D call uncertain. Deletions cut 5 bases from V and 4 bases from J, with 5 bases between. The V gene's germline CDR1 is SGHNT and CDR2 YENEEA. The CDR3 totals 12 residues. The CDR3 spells CASSPFTGELFF. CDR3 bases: TGTGCCAGCAGCCCATTCACCGGGGAGCTGTTTTTT.

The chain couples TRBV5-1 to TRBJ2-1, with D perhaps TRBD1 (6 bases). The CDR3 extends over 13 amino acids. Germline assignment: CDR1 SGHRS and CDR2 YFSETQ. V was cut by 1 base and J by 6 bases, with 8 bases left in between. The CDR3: CASSLSDSNEQFF. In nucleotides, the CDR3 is TGCGCCAGCAGCTTGTCGGACAGCAATGAGCAGTTCTTC.

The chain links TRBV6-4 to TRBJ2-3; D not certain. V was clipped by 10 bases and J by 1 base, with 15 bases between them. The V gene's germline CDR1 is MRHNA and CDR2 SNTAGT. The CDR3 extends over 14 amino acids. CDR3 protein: CATSRAWGTDTQYF. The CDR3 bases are TGTGCCACTAGTCGGGCCTGGGGCACAGATACGCAGTATTTT.

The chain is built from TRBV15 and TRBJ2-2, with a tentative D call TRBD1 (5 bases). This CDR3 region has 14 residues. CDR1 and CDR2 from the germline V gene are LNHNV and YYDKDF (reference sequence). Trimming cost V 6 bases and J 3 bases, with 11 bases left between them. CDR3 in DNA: TGTGCCACCAGAGGGGAAGGGTACACCGGGGAGCTGTTTTTT. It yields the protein CATRGEGYTGELFF.

In DNA, the CDR3 is TGTGCCAGCAGACAAACGAAATGGGGCGGGGGGGCGAATGAGCAGTTCTTC. Translating it yields CASRQTKWGGGANEQFF. J is TRBJ2-1 and V is TRBV4-2; 9 positions match TRBD2. The junction had 16 bases not matched to a gene; V was cut back by 6 bases and J by 7 bases. The germline gives CDR1 LGHNA, CDR2 YNFKEQ. The length of the CDR3 is 17 residues.

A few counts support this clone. DNA of the CDR3: TGTGCCAGCAGCCATGGGGAGGGGATGAACACTGAAGCTTTCTTT. Encoded protein: CASSHGEGMNTEAFF. The V and J genes are TRBV5-4 and TRBJ1-1; D might be TRBD1 (5 bases). Germline V gene data show CDR1 as SGHNT and CDR2 as YYREEE (reference sequence). V was clipped by 4 bases and J by 0 bases, with 13 bases between them. The CDR3 extends over 15 amino acids.

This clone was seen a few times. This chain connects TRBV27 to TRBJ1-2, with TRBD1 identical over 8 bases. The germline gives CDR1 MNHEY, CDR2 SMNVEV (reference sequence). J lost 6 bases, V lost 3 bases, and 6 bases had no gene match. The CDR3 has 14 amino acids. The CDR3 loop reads CASSFQGAGDGYTF. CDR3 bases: TGTGCCAGCAGTTTCCAGGGGGCCGGAGATGGCTACACCTTC.

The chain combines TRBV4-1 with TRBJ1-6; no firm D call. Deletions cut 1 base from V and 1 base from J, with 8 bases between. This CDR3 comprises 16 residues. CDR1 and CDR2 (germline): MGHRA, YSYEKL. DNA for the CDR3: TGCGCCAGCAGCCAAGTTGGGTCATCCTATAATTCACCCCTCCACTTT. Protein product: CASSQVGSSYNSPLHF.

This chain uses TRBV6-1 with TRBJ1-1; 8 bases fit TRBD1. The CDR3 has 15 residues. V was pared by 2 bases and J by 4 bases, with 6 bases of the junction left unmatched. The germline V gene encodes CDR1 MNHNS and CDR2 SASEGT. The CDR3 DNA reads TGTGCCAGCAGTGAACCAGGGGGCAGGGGCACTGAAGCTTTCTTT. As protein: CASSEPGGRGTEAFF.

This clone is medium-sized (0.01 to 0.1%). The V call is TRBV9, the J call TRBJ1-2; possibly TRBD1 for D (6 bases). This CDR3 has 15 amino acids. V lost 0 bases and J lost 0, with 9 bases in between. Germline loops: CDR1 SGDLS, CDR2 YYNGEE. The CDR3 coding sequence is TGTGCCAGCAGCGTAGAGGGGGGACCTAACTATGGCTACACCTTC. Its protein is CASSVEGGPNYGYTF.

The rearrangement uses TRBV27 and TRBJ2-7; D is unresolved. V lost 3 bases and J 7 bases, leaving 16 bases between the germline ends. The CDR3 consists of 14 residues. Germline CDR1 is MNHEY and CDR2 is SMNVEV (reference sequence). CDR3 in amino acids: CASSLGLGVGEQYF. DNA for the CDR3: TGTGCCAGCAGTTTGGGTTTGGGCGTGGGTGAGCAGTACTTC.

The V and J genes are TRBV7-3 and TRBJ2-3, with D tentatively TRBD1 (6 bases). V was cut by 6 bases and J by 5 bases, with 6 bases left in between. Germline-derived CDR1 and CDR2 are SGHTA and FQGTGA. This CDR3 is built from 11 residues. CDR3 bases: TGTGCCAGCAGGGGACAAGATACGCAGTATTTT. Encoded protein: CASRGQDTQYF.

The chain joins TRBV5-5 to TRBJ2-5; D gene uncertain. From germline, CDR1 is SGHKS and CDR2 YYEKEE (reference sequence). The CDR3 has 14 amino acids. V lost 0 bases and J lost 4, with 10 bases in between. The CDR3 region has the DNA TGTGCCAGCAGCTTGGGGTGGGGTGGAGAGACCCAGTACTTC. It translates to CASSLGWGGETQYF. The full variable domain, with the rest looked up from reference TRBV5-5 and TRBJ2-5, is DAGVTQSPTHLIKTRGQQVTLRCSPISGHKSVSWYQQVLGQGPQFIFQYYEKEERGRGNFPDRFSARQFPNYSSELNVNALLLGDSALYLCASSLGWGGETQYFGPGTRLLVL.

The chain's CDR3 is CASSGRDKTYEQYF. The CDR3 nucleotides read TGTGCCAGCAGCGGCCGGGACAAAACCTACGAGCAGTACTTC. The V and J genes are TRBV5-5 and TRBJ2-7, with D maybe TRBD1 (6 bases). Germline CDR1 SGHKS, CDR2 YYEKEE (reference sequence). The CDR3 has 14 amino acids. The V end lost 4 bases, the J end lost 2 bases, and 13 bases lay between the germline ends.

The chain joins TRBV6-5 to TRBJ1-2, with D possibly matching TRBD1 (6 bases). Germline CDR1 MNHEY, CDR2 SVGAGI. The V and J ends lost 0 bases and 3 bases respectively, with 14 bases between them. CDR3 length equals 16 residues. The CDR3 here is CASSYSARGDDYGYTF. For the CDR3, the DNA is TGTGCCAGCAGTTACTCTGCCAGGGGTGATGACTATGGCTACACCTTC.

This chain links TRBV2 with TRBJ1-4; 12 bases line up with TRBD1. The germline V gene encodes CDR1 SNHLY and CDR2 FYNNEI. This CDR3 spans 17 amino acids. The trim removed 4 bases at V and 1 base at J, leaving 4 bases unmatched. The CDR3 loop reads CASSGDRGLQTNEKLFF. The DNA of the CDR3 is TGTGCCAGCAGTGGGGACAGGGGGCTACAAACTAATGAAAAACTGTTTTTT.